The T cell receptor (beta chain) under discussion was sequenced for a study of T cells in narcolepsy. Across the study: Healthy controls were enrolled alongside patients with narcolepsy type 1 or type 2.

Clones were read by immunoSEQ multiplex PCR, and TCRdb kept only the in-frame ones, dropping some. The repertoire has approximately 31,000 clones, under 85% of them found once; the top ten carry 1.3%. The length of the CDR3 is 14 residues. J was trimmed by 7 bases and V by 7 bases; bases with no gene match: 12. The germline V gene has CDR1 LNHDA and CDR2 SQIVND (reference sequence). V usage is TRBV19 and J usage is TRBJ1-2, with 7 bases fitting TRBD1. Sequenced material: CD45RA- memory CD4+ T cells from PBMCs. This sequence was found in a human donor with narcolepsy. CDR3 nucleotide sequence: TGTGCCAGTAATCTTCGGACAGGCGGAAGTGGCTACACCTTC. The encoded protein is CASNLRTGGSGYTF.